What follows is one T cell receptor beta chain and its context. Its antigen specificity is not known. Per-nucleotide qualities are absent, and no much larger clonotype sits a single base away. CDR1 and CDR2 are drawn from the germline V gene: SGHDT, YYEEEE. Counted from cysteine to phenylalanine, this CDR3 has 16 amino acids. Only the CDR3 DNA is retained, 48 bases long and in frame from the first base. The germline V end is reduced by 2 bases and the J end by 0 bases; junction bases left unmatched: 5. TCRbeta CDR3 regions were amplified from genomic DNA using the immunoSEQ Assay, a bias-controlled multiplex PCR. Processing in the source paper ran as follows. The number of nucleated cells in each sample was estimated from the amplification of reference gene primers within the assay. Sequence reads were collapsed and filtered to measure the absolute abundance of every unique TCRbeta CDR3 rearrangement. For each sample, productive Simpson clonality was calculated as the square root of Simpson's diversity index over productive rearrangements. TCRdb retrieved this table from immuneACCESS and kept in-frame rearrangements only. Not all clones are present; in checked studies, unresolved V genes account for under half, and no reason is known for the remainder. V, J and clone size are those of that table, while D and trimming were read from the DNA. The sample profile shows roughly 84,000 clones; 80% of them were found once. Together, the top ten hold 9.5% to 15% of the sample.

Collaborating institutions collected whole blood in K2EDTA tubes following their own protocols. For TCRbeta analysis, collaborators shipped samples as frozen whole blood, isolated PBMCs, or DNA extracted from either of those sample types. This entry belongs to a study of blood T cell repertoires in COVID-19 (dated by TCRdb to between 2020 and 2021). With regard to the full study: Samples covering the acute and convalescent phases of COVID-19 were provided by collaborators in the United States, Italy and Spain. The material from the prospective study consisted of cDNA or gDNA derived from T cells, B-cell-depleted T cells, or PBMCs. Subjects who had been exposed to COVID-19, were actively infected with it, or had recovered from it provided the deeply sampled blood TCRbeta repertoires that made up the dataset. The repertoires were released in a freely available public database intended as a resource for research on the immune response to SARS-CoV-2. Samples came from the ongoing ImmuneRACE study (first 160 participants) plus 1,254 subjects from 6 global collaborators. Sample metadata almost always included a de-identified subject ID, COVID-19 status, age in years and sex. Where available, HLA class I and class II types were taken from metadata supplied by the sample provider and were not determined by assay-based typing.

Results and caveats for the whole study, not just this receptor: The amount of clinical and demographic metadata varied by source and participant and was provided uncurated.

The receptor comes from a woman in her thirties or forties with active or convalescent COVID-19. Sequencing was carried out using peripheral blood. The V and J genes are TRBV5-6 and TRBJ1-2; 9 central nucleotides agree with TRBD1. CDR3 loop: CASSLPGQGPNYGYTF. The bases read TGTGCCAGCAGCTTACCGGGACAGGGCCCTAACTATGGCTACACCTTC.